This T cell receptor beta chain was recorded in a study of shared clonotypes between healthy human individuals. The wider study: The cohort had a couple of women and a few men, ages 18 to 49.

About 30,000 T cell genomes, or about 200 ng DNA, went into the sorted-subset replicate PCRs. Repertoires were generated with immunoSEQ multiplex PCR, while TCRdb's copy carries only in-frame clones and drops some. The table includes roughly 2.2 million clones, 90% to 95% detected once. The CDR3 is 15 residues long. V shed 2 bases and J 4 bases; nucleotides not matched to a gene: 7. Germline CDR1 reads SGHRS; CDR2 reads YFSETQ. The receptor was derived from a man between 18 and 35 years old in good health. Some clones in this sample may be carry-over from other donors' samples. The chain couples TRBV5-1 to TRBJ2-3; 7 bases map to TRBD1. Sample: naive CD4+ T cells from PBMCs. Documented subset: CD45RA+ positively selected. CDR3 loop: CASSFSQGKADTQYF. The CDR3 coding sequence is TGCGCCAGCAGCTTCTCACAGGGGAAGGCAGATACGCAGTATTTT.